This TCR beta chain is drawn from a study of Ad26.COV2.S vaccination and SARS-CoV-2 variants. Study conclusions and caveats: It is possible that the TCR breadth and depth analyses underestimated the total T cell responses.

A word on this clone: Its specificity is not known.

Libraries were prepared by immunoSEQ multiplex PCR; TCRdb keeps only in-frame clonotypes and omits some of them. Of about 680,000 clones in the sample, roughly nine tenths are singletons; the top ten hold approximately 1.5%. The treatment here: some 20 received Ad26.COV2.S at low or high dose, single or two shots; roughly five received placebo; per-sample allocation not given. Day 63 following the first vaccine or placebo injection was when the samples were taken. The trim removed 2 bases at V and 0 bases at J, leaving 7 bases unmatched. CDR3 length: 17 amino acids. Germline CDR1 and CDR2: SGHDN and FVKESK.

This sequence originates from a person aged 18-65 years who received the Ad26.COV2.S COVID-19 vaccine or a placebo. The chain couples TRBV14 to TRBJ2-7; 10 bases line up with TRBD2. Sequenced here: peripheral blood, sampled in a trial of Ad26.COV2.S vaccine versus placebo. CDR3 bases: TGTGCCAGCAGCCAAATTGTTAGCGGGAGGTCCTCCTACGAGCAGTACTTC. It encodes CASSQIVSGRSSYEQYF.